Each of the 9 T cell receptor beta chains below was sequenced from the same sample in a study of CD8 T cells in Susac syndrome. RNA totalling about 0.45 to 1 ug underwent reverse transcription with random hexamers. MiXCR, applied by TCRdb to the immunoSEQ multiplex PCR reads, yields one record per CDR3 protein. The sample carries roughly 150,000 distinct CDR3 sequences, 85% to 95% recorded once. The sequencing input was CD4+ T cells from PBMCs. These receptors were taken from a human donor with Susac syndrome.

The chain uses TRBV4-2 and TRBJ2-4; TRBD2 agrees at 8 bases. V lost 0 bases, J lost 8 bases, and 15 bases stayed unmatched. The CDR3 spans 18 residues. Germline loops: CDR1 LGHNA, CDR2 YNFKEQ. DNA of the CDR3: TGTGCCAGCAGCCAAGATAGACTGGGAGCGGGGGCCCTCTACATTCAGTACTTC. Amino acid sequence: CASSQDRLGAGALYIQYF.

The chain couples TRBV7-9 to TRBJ2-1, with 7 bases fitting TRBD1. CDR3 length equals 16 residues. V lost 2 bases to trimming and J lost 7 bases; unmatched junction nucleotides: 11. Germline CDR1 reads SEHNR; CDR2 reads FQNEAQ (reference sequence). CDR3 sequence (DNA): TGTGCCAGCAGCTTACCGACAGGGCAACTCATTAATGAGCAGTTCTTC. Residues: CASSLPTGQLINEQFF.

The chain joins TRBV21-1 to TRBJ2-1; TRBD2 is the table's D call and was not checked against the DNA. TRBV21-1 is a documented pseudogene. The CDR3 is made up of 14 amino acids. CDR3 amino acids: CASSKGTSRNEQFF. CDR3 nucleotides: TGTGCCAGCAGCAAAGGGACTAGCAGGAATGAGCAGTTCTTC.

The chain joins TRBV29-1 to TRBJ2-3; perhaps TRBD1 as D (6 bases). V was trimmed by 3 bases and J by 7 bases, leaving 11 bases between them. The CDR3 length is 12 residues. In germline, CDR1 is SQVTM, CDR2 ANQGSEA. CDR3 in DNA: TGCAGCGTTGAGGCAGGGGAAAATACGCAGTATTTT. Its protein is CSVEAGENTQYF.

This sequence joins TRBV27 and TRBJ1-2; D remains ambiguous. V dropped 6 bases and J dropped 7 bases, with 15 bases sitting between them. The CDR3 is 13 amino acids. Germline V gives CDR1 MNHEY, CDR2 SMNVEV (reference sequence). The CDR3 DNA reads as TGTGCCAGCAGACAAACCCTGGGGTTTGGCTACACCTTC. Protein sequence: CASRQTLGFGYTF.

The J gene is TRBJ1-2, the V gene TRBV6-5; 11 nucleotides match TRBD1. The CDR3 has 16 amino acids. Germline V gene data show CDR1 as MNHEY and CDR2 as SVGAGI. Germline trimming cut 0 bases from V and 4 bases from J; bases unmatched to any gene: 4. CDR3 residues: CASSYSRTGGGYGYTF. Written as DNA, the CDR3 is TGTGCCAGCAGTTACTCGAGGACAGGGGGCGGCTATGGCTACACCTTC.

This chain uses TRBV20-1 with TRBJ1-5; TRBD1 agrees at 7 bases. In germline, CDR1 is DFQATT, CDR2 SNEGSKA (reference sequence). The CDR3 covers 12 residues. Trimming removed 5 bases from V and 6 bases from J; junction bases left unmatched: 4. The CDR3 region is CSASQGGQPQHF. DNA of the CDR3: TGCAGTGCTTCCCAGGGGGGTCAGCCCCAGCATTTT.

The table lists this clonotype with a count of one. The chain carries TRBV7-9 and TRBJ2-3, with a possible D match to TRBD1 (5 bases). The CDR3 totals 14 residues. Trimming removed 1 base at V and 4 bases at J, with 9 bases between. The germline gives CDR1 SEHNR, CDR2 FQNEAQ (reference sequence). CDR3 region: CASSLVQGADTQYF. Here the CDR3 DNA reads TGTGCCAGCAGCTTAGTCCAGGGCGCAGATACGCAGTATTTT.

The chain links TRBV27 to TRBJ1-2; possible D gene TRBD1, 5 bases. Deletions cut 6 bases from V and 1 base from J, with 12 bases between. Germline-derived CDR1 and CDR2 are MNHEY and SMNVEV (reference sequence). The CDR3 length is 14 residues. CDR3 DNA: TGTGCCAGCAGGGGGCTGGGAAATAACTATGGCTACACCTTC. It is translated as CASRGLGNNYGYTF.